The rows below give T cell receptor beta chains drawn from one sample of a study of human T cells and chemical hapten exposure. Using its own MiXCR run on the RACE reads, TCRdb lists one record per CDR3 protein. Here the sample spans tens of thousands of distinct CDR3 sequences, approximately 9.9% being singletons. The sample here was whole blood, taken in connection with sensitization to the hapten diphenylcyclopropenone (DPC). All receptors come from a middle-aged man with alopecia areata. Some clones in this sample may be carry-over from other donors' samples. Each CDR3 is given with its conserved first and last residue. A D gene is named only where the DNA matches it firmly. Some rows mark clone size as missing; the rest say once, few, many or name a class of expanded clone.

>TRBD2|TRBJ2-5|few|TRBV7-9
CASSATSAETQYF
TGTGCCAGCAGCGCGACTAGCGCCGAGACCCAGTACTTC
>NA|TRBJ1-3|few|TRBV11-2
CASSLGDSLPNTIYF
TGTGCCAGCAGCTTAGGTGACAGTTTACCGAACACCATATATTTT
>TRBD1|TRBJ1-1|NA|TRBV30
CAWSGQGAIFGEAFF
TGTGCCTGGAGTGGACAGGGAGCGATTTTTGGTGAAGCTTTCTTT
>TRBD2|TRBJ2-3|NA|TRBV10-3
CAISVSSGSRDTQYF
TGTGCCATCAGTGTGTCTAGCGGGAGCAGAGATACGCAGTATTTT
>NA|TRBJ1-1|NA|TRBV27
CASSYSSANTEAFF
TGTGCCAGCAGTTATTCGTCAGCGAACACTGAAGCTTTCTTT
>TRBD2|TRBJ2-1|many|TRBV2
CASGREVNEQFF
TGTGCCAGCGGGAGGGAAGTCAATGAGCAGTTCTTC
>NA|TRBJ1-5|few|TRBV2
CASSEGQTSNQPQHF
TGTGCCAGCAGTGAAGGGCAGACTAGCAATCAGCCCCAGCATTTT
>TRBD2|TRBJ2-3|NA|TRBV5-1
CASSFSGAPDTQYF
TGCGCCAGCAGCTTCAGCGGGGCCCCAGATACGCAGTATTTT
>NA|TRBJ2-1|few|TRBV30
CAWRAMALAYNEQFF
TGTGCCTGGAGAGCGATGGCCCTAGCCTACAATGAGCAGTTCTTC
>NA|TRBJ2-3|many|TRBV20-1
CSARDEQAGTDTQYF
TGCAGTGCTAGAGATGAACAGGCAGGGACAGATACGCAGTATTTT
>TRBD2|TRBJ2-3|few|TRBV15
CATSPDLAGVADTQYF
TGTGCCACCAGCCCCGACCTAGCGGGAGTTGCAGATACGCAGTATTTT